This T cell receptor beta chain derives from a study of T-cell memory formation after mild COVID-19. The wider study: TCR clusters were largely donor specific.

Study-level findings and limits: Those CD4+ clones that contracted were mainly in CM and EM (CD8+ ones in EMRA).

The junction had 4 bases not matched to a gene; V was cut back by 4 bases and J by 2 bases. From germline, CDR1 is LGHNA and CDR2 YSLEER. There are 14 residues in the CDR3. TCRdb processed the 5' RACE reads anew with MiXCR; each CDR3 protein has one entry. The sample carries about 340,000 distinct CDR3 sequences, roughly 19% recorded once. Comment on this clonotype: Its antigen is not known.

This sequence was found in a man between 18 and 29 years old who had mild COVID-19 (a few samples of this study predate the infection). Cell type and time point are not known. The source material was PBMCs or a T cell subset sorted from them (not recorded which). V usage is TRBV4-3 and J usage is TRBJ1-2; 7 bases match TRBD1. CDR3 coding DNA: TGCGCCAGCAGCCCACAACAGGGGAACTATGGCTACACCTTC. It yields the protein CASSPQQGNYGYTF.